A selection of T cell receptor beta chains follows, all from one sample in a study of control samples from healthy donors and cancer patients. TCRdb's copy holds only in-frame clones and misses some; the assay was immunoSEQ multiplex PCR. This sample yields about 85,000 clones, of which about 88% are seen a single time; approximately 7.6% belongs to the top ten. Sequencing used blood. The receptors come from a woman aged 55-70 years in good health. Both conserved end residues are part of each CDR3. D genes are given only for firm matches. Rows may omit the clone size; those that give it use once, few, many or a size class.

d_call: NA; v_call: TRBV5-8; j_call: TRBJ2-4; clone_size: NA; cdr3_aa: CASSLGTLNIQYF; cdr3_nt: TGTGCCAGCAGCTTAGGTACCTTAAACATTCAGTACTTC
d_call: TRBD2; v_call: TRBV6-2/TRBV6-3; j_call: TRBJ2-3; clone_size: NA; cdr3_aa: CASSYSMSGAQYF; cdr3_nt: TGTGCCAGCAGTTACTCGATGAGCGGGGCGCAGTATTTT
d_call: NA; v_call: TRBV11-3; j_call: TRBJ2-1; clone_size: NA; cdr3_aa: CASSLGAGLSSYNEQFF; cdr3_nt: TGTGCCAGCAGCCTTGGAGCCGGGTTAAGCTCCTACAATGAGCAGTTCTTC
d_call: NA; v_call: TRBV29-1; j_call: TRBJ1-1; clone_size: NA; cdr3_aa: CSVGTPKTSEAFF; cdr3_nt: TGCAGCGTGGGGACACCCAAAACCTCTGAAGCTTTCTTT
d_call: NA; v_call: TRBV3-1/TRBV3-2; j_call: TRBJ2-3; clone_size: NA; cdr3_aa: CASSPRRGGGTSTDTQYF; cdr3_nt: TGTGCCAGCAGCCCTCGCCGTGGGGGAGGTACTAGCACAGATACGCAGTATTTT
d_call: NA; v_call: TRBV28; j_call: TRBJ1-6; clone_size: NA; cdr3_aa: CASSFPDRSPLHF; cdr3_nt: TGTGCCAGCAGTTTCCCAGACAGGTCACCCCTCCACTTT
d_call: TRBD1; v_call: TRBV29-1; j_call: TRBJ1-2; clone_size: NA; cdr3_aa: CSVEDFTGAYGYTF; cdr3_nt: TGCAGCGTTGAAGATTTTACAGGGGCTTATGGCTACACCTTC
d_call: NA; v_call: TRBV5-1; j_call: TRBJ1-1; clone_size: NA; cdr3_aa: CASSLLVQNTEAFF; cdr3_nt: TGCGCCAGCAGCTTATTGGTGCAGAACACTGAAGCTTTCTTT
d_call: NA; v_call: TRBV30; j_call: TRBJ1-4; clone_size: few; cdr3_aa: CACRTAPGSTNEKLFF; cdr3_nt: TGTGCCTGCCGGACGGCTCCGGGATCAACTAATGAAAAACTGTTTTTT
d_call: NA; v_call: TRBV18; j_call: TRBJ2-5; clone_size: NA; cdr3_aa: CASSPDLQETQYF; cdr3_nt: TGTGCCAGCTCACCGGACCTCCAAGAGACCCAGTACTTC
d_call: NA; v_call: TRBV28; j_call: TRBJ2-1; clone_size: NA; cdr3_aa: CASSLLYNEQFF; cdr3_nt: TGTGCCAGCAGTTTATTATACAATGAGCAGTTCTTC
d_call: NA; v_call: TRBV12-3/TRBV12-4; j_call: TRBJ1-1; clone_size: NA; cdr3_aa: CASIGETEAFF; cdr3_nt: TGTGCCAGCATAGGGGAGACTGAAGCTTTCTTT
d_call: TRBD2; v_call: TRBV9; j_call: TRBJ2-5; clone_size: NA; cdr3_aa: CASSASLAGVKETQYF; cdr3_nt: TGTGCCAGCAGCGCTTCTTTAGCGGGGGTAAAAGAGACCCAGTACTTC
d_call: TRBD1; v_call: TRBV7-8; j_call: TRBJ1-1; clone_size: NA; cdr3_aa: CASSSSQGVENTEAFF; cdr3_nt: TGTGCCAGCAGCTCCTCCCAGGGGGTTGAGAACACTGAAGCTTTCTTT
d_call: TRBD1; v_call: TRBV3-1/TRBV3-2; j_call: TRBJ1-2; clone_size: NA; cdr3_aa: CASSQVQGLGYTF; cdr3_nt: TGTGCCAGCAGCCAAGTACAGGGGCTTGGCTACACCTTC
d_call: TRBD1; v_call: TRBV10-3; j_call: TRBJ1-3; clone_size: few; cdr3_aa: CAIARTGAGNTIYF; cdr3_nt: TGTGCCATTGCCCGGACAGGGGCCGGAAACACCATATATTTT
d_call: NA; v_call: TRBV3-1/TRBV3-2; j_call: TRBJ1-2; clone_size: NA; cdr3_aa: CASSQDDRPSYGYTF; cdr3_nt: TGTGCCAGCAGCCAAGATGACAGACCGTCCTATGGCTACACCTTC
d_call: TRBD1; v_call: TRBV4-2; j_call: TRBJ2-7; clone_size: NA; cdr3_aa: CASSQGTGGHEQYF; cdr3_nt: TGTGCCAGCAGCCAGGGAACAGGGGGCCACGAGCAGTACTTC
d_call: NA; v_call: TRBV5-8; j_call: TRBJ1-6; clone_size: many; cdr3_aa: CASSEGRPLHF; cdr3_nt: TGTGCCAGCAGTGAGGGGCGACCCCTCCACTTT
d_call: NA; v_call: TRBV28; j_call: TRBJ2-5; clone_size: NA; cdr3_aa: CASSPFFGGAKTQYF; cdr3_nt: TGTGCCAGCAGTCCCTTCTTTGGGGGTGCGAAGACCCAGTACTTC
d_call: NA; v_call: TRBV9; j_call: TRBJ2-7; clone_size: NA; cdr3_aa: CASSVGAPGPYEQYF; cdr3_nt: TGTGCCAGCAGCGTAGGTGCGCCGGGACCCTACGAGCAGTACTTC
d_call: TRBD1; v_call: TRBV10-1; j_call: TRBJ2-1; clone_size: NA; cdr3_aa: CASRQTGDEQFF; cdr3_nt: TGCGCCAGCAGGCAGACAGGGGACGAGCAGTTCTTC
d_call: TRBD1; v_call: TRBV7-9; j_call: TRBJ2-6; clone_size: NA; cdr3_aa: CASSAGTGGSGANVLTF; cdr3_nt: TGTGCCAGCAGCGCCGGGACAGGGGGCTCTGGGGCCAACGTCCTGACTTTC
d_call: TRBD1; v_call: TRBV6-5; j_call: TRBJ2-7; clone_size: NA; cdr3_aa: CASSYSTAGGYEQYF; cdr3_nt: TGTGCCAGCAGTTACTCGACGGCAGGGGGCTACGAGCAGTACTTC
d_call: NA; v_call: TRBV7-6; j_call: TRBJ2-5; clone_size: NA; cdr3_aa: CASSSNNRVQRETQYF; cdr3_nt: TGTGCCAGCAGCTCGAACAACCGGGTTCAAAGGGAGACCCAGTACTTC
d_call: TRBD1; v_call: TRBV28; j_call: TRBJ2-2; clone_size: NA; cdr3_aa: CASSFNRGPHTGELFF; cdr3_nt: TGTGCCAGCAGCTTTAACAGGGGGCCGCACACCGGGGAGCTGTTTTTT
d_call: TRBD1; v_call: TRBV7-2; j_call: TRBJ1-2; clone_size: NA; cdr3_aa: CASSSRTGYGYTF; cdr3_nt: TGTGCCAGCAGCTCCCGGACAGGCTATGGCTACACCTTC
d_call: NA; v_call: TRBV2; j_call: TRBJ1-2; clone_size: NA; cdr3_aa: CASSLQGNYGYTF; cdr3_nt: TGTGCCAGCAGCTTACAGGGAAACTATGGCTACACCTTC
d_call: TRBD2; v_call: TRBV7-3; j_call: TRBJ2-5; clone_size: NA; cdr3_aa: CASSFLAGAGETQYF; cdr3_nt: TGTGCCAGCAGCTTCCTAGCGGGAGCGGGAGAGACCCAGTACTTC
d_call: NA; v_call: TRBV11-2; j_call: TRBJ1-1; clone_size: once; cdr3_aa: CASATTEDTEAFF; cdr3_nt: TGTGCCAGCGCAACAACAGAAGACACTGAAGCTTTCTTT
d_call: NA; v_call: TRBV11-2; j_call: TRBJ1-1; clone_size: NA; cdr3_aa: CASSLGFRGPREAFF; cdr3_nt: TGTGCCAGCAGCTTAGGTTTTAGAGGGCCGCGTGAAGCTTTCTTT